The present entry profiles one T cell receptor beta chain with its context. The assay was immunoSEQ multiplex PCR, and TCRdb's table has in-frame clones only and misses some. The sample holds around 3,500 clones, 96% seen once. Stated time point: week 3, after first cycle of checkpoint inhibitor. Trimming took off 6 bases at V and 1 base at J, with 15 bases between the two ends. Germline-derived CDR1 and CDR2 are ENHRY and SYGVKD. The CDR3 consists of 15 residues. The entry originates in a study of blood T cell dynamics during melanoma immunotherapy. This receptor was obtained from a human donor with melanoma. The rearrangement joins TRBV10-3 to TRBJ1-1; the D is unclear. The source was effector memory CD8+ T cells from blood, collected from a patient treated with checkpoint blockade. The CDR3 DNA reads TGTGCCATCAGGGTTGAAGAGGCTCGGAACACTGAAGCTTTCTTT. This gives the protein CAIRVEEARNTEAFF.